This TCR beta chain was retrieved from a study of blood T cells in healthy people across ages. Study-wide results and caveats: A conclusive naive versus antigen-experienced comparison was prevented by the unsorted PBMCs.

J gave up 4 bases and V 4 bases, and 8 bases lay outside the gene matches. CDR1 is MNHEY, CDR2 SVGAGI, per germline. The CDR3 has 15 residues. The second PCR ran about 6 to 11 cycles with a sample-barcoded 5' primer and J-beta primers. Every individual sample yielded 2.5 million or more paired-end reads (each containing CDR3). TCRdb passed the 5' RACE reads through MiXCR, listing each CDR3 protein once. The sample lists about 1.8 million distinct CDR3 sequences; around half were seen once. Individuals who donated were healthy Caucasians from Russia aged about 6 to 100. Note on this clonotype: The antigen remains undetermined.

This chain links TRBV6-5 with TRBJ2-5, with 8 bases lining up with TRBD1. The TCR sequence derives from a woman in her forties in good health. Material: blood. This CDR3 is CASSSDRGPRETQYF. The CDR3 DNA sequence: TGTGCCAGCAGTTCCGACAGGGGCCCAAGAGAGACCCAGTACTTC.